The subject of this entry is one TCR beta chain. The sample originates from a study of blood T cell repertoires in COVID-19. For the study at large: The cDNA or gDNA used as material had been derived from T cells, B-cell-depleted T cells, or PBMCs.

Between the trimmed V and J ends, which lost 7 bases and 8 bases, there was a span of 20 bases. The V gene's germline CDR1 is LGHNT and CDR2 FRNRAP. The CDR3 totals 14 residues. The data were produced by immunoSEQ multiplex PCR, yet TCRdb's version contains in-frame clones alone and is incomplete. The sample lists approximately 77,000 clones, roughly 76% occurring once. The specimen sequenced was peripheral blood. The sequence was obtained from a man between 65 and 85 years old with active or convalescent COVID-19. The genes are TRBV12-5 and TRBJ1-2, with D possibly matching TRBD1 (6 bases). The CDR3 loop is CASDAPGAFNGYTF. DNA of the CDR3: TGTGCTAGTGATGCCCCAGGGGCCTTTAACGGCTACACCTTC.